The 3 T cell receptor beta chains given below trace back to one sample, sequenced in a study of cytomegalovirus exposure and HLA in healthy donors. 60 Vbeta and 13 Jbeta primers were used in PCR. TCRdb's copy holds only in-frame clones and misses some; the assay was immunoSEQ multiplex PCR. The repertoire has approximately 220,000 clones, 75% to 90% of them found once; the top ten carry under 0.85%. Material for sequencing was PBMCs. These receptor sequences come from a boy between 2 and 10 years old in good health and CMV-seronegative.

V gene TRBV2 combines with J gene TRBJ2-7; possible D gene TRBD1, 6 bases. The CDR3 has 16 residues. The germline CDR1 and CDR2 sequences are SNHLY and FYNNEI. V was shortened by 8 bases and J by 2 bases, with 22 bases between the two germline ends. In DNA, the CDR3 is TGTGCCAGCCGAACCCGGACAGAAAAAAACCCCTACGAGCAGTACTTC. It is translated as CASRTRTEKNPYEQYF.

On this clone: Germline and junction disagree at one end, which may indicate a read error. The chain carries TRBV7-2 and TRBJ1-1, with 9 nucleotides matching TRBD1. The germline V gene has CDR1 SGHTA and CDR2 FQGNSA. This CDR3 has 13 residues. The CDR3 is CASSPGQGTGAFF. The CDR3 DNA reads as TGTGCCAGCAGCCCAGGACAGGGGACTGGAGCTTTCTTT.

This clone was seen only a few times. CDR3 DNA: TGTGCCAACTCTCGGGGGACGAGGAACACTGAAGCTTTCTTT. Its translation is CANSRGTRNTEAFF. The chain recombines TRBV2 with TRBJ1-1, with D perhaps TRBD1 (5 bases). Germline V gene sequence: CDR1 SNHLY, CDR2 FYNNEI. There are 14 residues in the CDR3. V lost 10 bases to trimming and J lost 1 base, with 16 bases between them.